Each of the 10 T cell receptor beta chains below was sequenced from the same sample in a study of T cells in localized non-small cell lung cancer. Generated by immunoSEQ multiplex PCR, the TCRdb table keeps only in-frame clones and is missing some. Of 35,000 to 45,000 clones listed, 85% to 90% are singletons. The source material was peripheral blood, sampled before any cancer treatment. These receptors originate from a woman aged 18 to 49 with stage III lung adenocarcinoma.

The chain carries TRBV7-3 and TRBJ2-7; a weak D match, TRBD2 (5 bases). V lost 0 bases, J lost 7 bases, and 10 bases lay in between. Germline V CDR1 and CDR2: SGHTA, FQGTGA. This CDR3 has 13 amino acids. The CDR3 bases are TGTGCCAGCAGCTTAACGTTAACGGGGGAGCAGTACTTC. Protein product: CASSLTLTGEQYF.

This chain joins TRBV10-2 and TRBJ2-5; D gene unclear. Germline V gene lookup returns CDR1 WSHSY and CDR2 SAAADI. V shed 5 bases and J shed 4 bases, with 11 bases lying between them. The CDR3 consists of 13 residues. The CDR3 coding sequence is TGCGCCAGCAGTTCTTGGATTGGAGAGACCCAGTACTTC. It is translated as CASSSWIGETQYF.

The V and J genes are TRBV19 and TRBJ1-5; 9 bases agree with TRBD1. The CDR3 spans 14 residues. Germline CDR1 reads LNHDA; CDR2 reads SQIVND (reference sequence). V shed 3 bases, J shed 4 bases, and the junction held 1 base outside the gene matches. This CDR3 is CASSMDRGNQPQHF. CDR3 DNA sequence: TGTGCCAGTAGTATGGACAGGGGTAATCAGCCCCAGCATTTT.

V and J are TRBV6-5 and TRBJ1-2, with 9 bases identical to TRBD1. This CDR3 comprises 15 residues. The V and J ends lost 7 bases and 1 base, in that order; junction bases with no gene match: 7. CDR1 is MNHEY, CDR2 SVGAGI, per germline. The CDR3 region is CASNDRGRSNYGYTF. The CDR3 DNA is TGTGCCAGCAATGACAGGGGGAGAAGTAACTATGGCTACACCTTC.

The chain's CDR3 is CAWSRPRYEQYF. In DNA form, the CDR3 reads TGTGCCTGGTCAAGACCCCGCTACGAGCAGTACTTC. The rearrangement joins TRBV30 to TRBJ2-7; D remains ambiguous. Trimming removed 5 bases at V and 3 bases at J, with 11 bases between. Germline V gives CDR1 GTSNPN, CDR2 SVGIG (reference sequence). The CDR3 consists of 12 residues.

CDR3 DNA sequence: TGCGCCAGCAGCCAAGATACCAGTGGTGAAAAACTGTTTTTT. This codes for CASSQDTSGEKLFF. The V and J genes are TRBV4-1 and TRBJ1-4; no clear D gene. Trimming took 0 bases from V and 7 from J, leaving 9 bases between them. Germline CDR1 and CDR2: MGHRA and YSYEKL. This CDR3 has 14 residues.

The chain combines TRBV7-3 with TRBJ2-3; 11 bases agree with TRBD2. J was trimmed by 11 bases and V by 0 bases; bases with no gene match: 1. Per the germline V gene, CDR1 is SGHTA and CDR2 is FQGTGA. This CDR3 contains 13 residues. The CDR3 here is CASSLTLAGGQYF. The CDR3 DNA reads TGTGCCAGCAGCTTAACCCTAGCGGGGGGGCAGTATTTT.

CDR3 in amino acids: CASSPGGGEAFF. The CDR3 nucleotides are TGTGCCAGCTCACCAGGGGGGGGTGAAGCTTTCTTT. This sequence joins TRBV18 and TRBJ1-1, with D perhaps matching TRBD1 (5 bases). Trimming stripped 2 bases from V and 7 bases from J, with 8 bases between. The CDR3 totals 12 residues. The germline CDR1 and CDR2 sequences are KGHSH and LQKENI.

This sequence joins TRBV2 and TRBJ2-5; the match to TRBD2 covers 7 bases. The germline gives CDR1 SNHLY, CDR2 FYNNEI. The CDR3 covers 12 residues. Trimming took 6 bases from V and 4 from J; bases not matched to a gene: 2. The CDR3 loop is CASRGGIETQYF. The CDR3 nucleotides are TGTGCCAGCAGGGGGGGGATAGAGACCCAGTACTTC.

This clone was counted only a few times. The rearrangement links TRBV19 to TRBJ1-1, with D unresolved. V was trimmed by 7 bases and J by 5 bases, leaving 17 bases between them. Germline CDR1 is LNHDA and CDR2 is SQIVND (reference sequence). This CDR3 contains 14 residues. In DNA form, the CDR3 reads TGTGCCAGTATCGGGTCCGGGGTCAGAACTGAAGCTTTCTTT. Translation: CASIGSGVRTEAFF.